This T cell receptor beta chain derives from a study of a mutant IDH1 vaccine in newly diagnosed glioma. Noted time point: week 11, during vaccination. One vaccine dose held 300 ug of mutant IDH1 20-mer peptide and came with topical imiquimod. A word on this clone: The target antigen is unknown.

Profiled with immunoSEQ multiplex PCR; TCRdb holds only in-frame clones, not every one. The data show about 21,000 clones, 89% seen once. Trimming cost V 1 base and J 5 bases, with 5 bases left between them. In germline, CDR1 is KGHSH, CDR2 LQKENI. The CDR3 has 13 residues. Sample: PBMCs, taken from a glioma patient whose treatment included an IDH1 peptide vaccine. The sequence was collected from a middle-aged woman with glioma. This rearrangement joins TRBV18 to TRBJ2-2, with unresolved D. The chain's CDR3 is CASSPRMTGELFF. For the CDR3, the DNA is TGTGCCAGCTCACCACGGATGACCGGGGAGCTGTTTTTT.